The following is a T cell receptor (beta chain) sequence with its context. Its antigen is currently unknown. The sample originates from a study of response to subunit inactivated influenza vaccine. General study findings and limits: New T cells are recruited in small numbers by each seasonal influenza vaccination, according to the authors' suggestion.

Trimming cost V 3 bases and J 6 bases, with 17 bases left between them. Germline V lookup: CDR1 KGHSH, CDR2 LQKENI. The CDR3 consists of 15 residues. Using its own MiXCR run on the RT-PCR reads, TCRdb lists one record per CDR3 protein. Of some 600,000 distinct CDR3 sequences in the sample, around 13% were seen once. This rearrangement joins TRBV18 to TRBJ1-1, with no clear D. The clonotype originates from a man aged 45-65 years who received an inactivated influenza vaccine. The sample here was PBMCs from blood, taken around 15 days before vaccination. CDR3 DNA: TGTGCCAGCTCACCCTTGGGCGGCCGCGTGGCTGAAGCTTTCTTT. Its protein is CASSPLGGRVAEAFF.